This TCR beta chain emerged from a study of molecular identifiers for immune sequencing clone quantification. General study points: Whereas naive cells kept under 1% of molecules in clones above 20 RNA copies, such clones held over 97% in effectors. Should identical TCR molecules share a barcode, the sizes of highly expanded clones could be underestimated.

Germline lookup yields CDR1 MNHEY and CDR2 SVGEGT. The CDR3 is 13 residues long. Trimming pared 6 bases from V and 9 bases from J, leaving 18 bases between. One entry per CDR3 protein, called by TCRdb with MiXCR from the PCR reads. The table records some 650,000 distinct CDR3 sequences, about 20% of them present only once. On this clonotype itself: Antigen: not known.

Libraries of naive CD8 T cells were made from 20,000 to 1,000,000 sorted cells. They used 10%, 30% or 50% RNA. The authors gated naive CD8 T cells as CD8+CD4-CCR7+CD45RA+ for sorting. The receptor comes from a human donor in good health. Some libraries in this study had Jurkat cell RNA spiked in. The chain combines TRBV6-2 or TRBV6-3 with TRBJ2-7; D call uncertain. The sample consisted of naive CD8+ T cells from blood, with Jurkat cell RNA spiked in. Subset noted: FACS-sorted CD8+CD4-CCR7+CD45RA+ naive T cells. CDR3 bases: TGTGCCAGCAGCCGCTCCCCGGGTAACGGGCAGTACTTC. This gives the protein CASSRSPGNGQYF.